The 32 T cell receptor beta chains reported below all come from one sample, sequenced in a study of read filtering for tumor transcriptome and immune sequencing. This library used approximately 0.4 ug RNA and molecular barcoded adaptors spanning alpha/delta and beta/gamma chains. TCRdb re-called the reads with MiXCR, one entry per CDR3 protein. Of roughly 90,000 distinct CDR3 sequences listed, over 9% are singletons. What was sequenced was a population of CD138-negative cells sorted from bone marrow. These receptors all come from a donor older than 35 with multiple myeloma.

This clonotype was seen at least ten times. The rearrangement links TRBV3-1 to TRBJ2-1; no clear D gene. The CDR3 loop spans 15 amino acids. In germline, CDR1 is LGHDT, CDR2 YNNKEL (reference sequence). Trimming shortened V by 3 bases and J by 2 bases, and 11 bases separated the two germline ends. CDR3 in amino acids: CASSQGSQPYNEQFF. The CDR3 nucleotides read TGTGCCAGCAGCCAGGGATCCCAGCCCTACAATGAGCAGTTCTTC.

This clonotype was counted many times. The V gene is TRBV7-9, the J gene TRBJ2-2, with D perhaps matching TRBD2 (6 bases). There are 14 residues in the CDR3. CDR1 and CDR2 from the germline V gene are SEHNR and FQNEAQ (reference sequence). The V end lost 5 bases, the J end lost 1 base, and 8 bases lay between the germline ends. CDR3 in amino acids: CASSRDWNTGELFF. The CDR3 DNA reads TGTGCCAGCAGCCGGGACTGGAACACCGGGGAGCTGTTTTTT. The full variable domain, in which reference TRBV7-9 and TRBJ2-2 provide the parts outside the CDR3, is DTGVSQNPRHKITKRGQNVTFRCDPISEHNRLYWYRQTLGQGPEFLTYFQNEAQLEKSRLLSDRFSAERPKGSFSTLEIQRTEQGDSAMYLCASSRDWNTGELFFGEGSRLTVL.

This clonotype has just a few counts. One end of the junction varies from germline; a read error may be responsible. The CDR3: CASISGSYYEQCF. For the CDR3, the DNA is TGTGCCAGCATAAGCGGGAGTTACTACGAGCAGTGCTTC. V usage is TRBV28 and J usage is TRBJ2-7; 8 nucleotides match TRBD2. This CDR3 region has 13 residues. In germline, CDR1 is MDHEN, CDR2 SYDVKM.

This clonotype appeared many times. The final CDR3 position lacks the conserved phenylalanine or tryptophan, pointing to a likely read error. The chain combines TRBV28 with TRBJ1-1, with 8 positions matching TRBD1. Germline CDR1 is MDHEN and CDR2 is SYDVKM. The CDR3 extends over 15 amino acids. Trimming took 3 bases from V and 6 from J; bases not matched to a gene: 9. The CDR3 bases are TGTGCCAGCAGTTTCCTAGGACAGGGAACTGCTGAAGCTTTCCTT. This translates into CASSFLGQGTAEAFL.

A single count supports this clonotype. CDR3 loop: CASSQMAQGGNEQFF. The CDR3 DNA follows: TGTGCCAGCAGCCAGATGGCACAGGGGGGAAATGAGCAGTTCTTC. The rearrangement links TRBV3-1 to TRBJ2-1; 8 nucleotides agree with TRBD1. Trimming at V came to 3 bases and at J to 7 bases, leaving 8 bases not matched to a gene. The CDR3 is 15 residues long. Germline lookup yields CDR1 LGHDT and CDR2 YNNKEL (reference sequence).

This clonotype was seen repeatedly, ten times or more. The chain is built from TRBV28 and TRBJ2-5; 8 nucleotides line up with TRBD1. The V gene end was trimmed by 6 bases and the J gene end by 3 bases; junction bases not matched to a gene: 9. Per germline, CDR1 MDHEN and CDR2 SYDVKM. The CDR3 runs 15 residues. The CDR3 spells CASREQGGRKETQYF. In DNA, the CDR3 is TGTGCCAGCAGGGAACAGGGGGGACGGAAAGAGACCCAGTACTTC.

This clonotype was counted at least ten times. This chain links TRBV2 with TRBJ2-1; possibly TRBD2 for D (6 bases). This CDR3 has 16 amino acids. Deletions cut 1 base from V and 0 bases from J, with 10 bases between. Germline loops: CDR1 SNHLY, CDR2 FYNNEI. The CDR3 nucleotides are TGTGCCAGCAGTGAAGAGGAGGGGTTCTCCTACAATGAGCAGTTCTTC. This sequence encodes CASSEEEGFSYNEQFF. Drawing the rest from reference TRBV2 and TRBJ2-1, the complete variable domain is EPEVTQTPSHQVTQMGQEVILRCVPISNHLYFYWYRQILGQKVEFLVSFYNNEISEKSEIFDDQFSVERPDGSNFTLKIRSTKLEDSAMYFCASSEEEGFSYNEQFFGPGTRLTVL.

This clonotype has more than one count but fewer than ten. A much bigger clone sits one base away, suggesting this may be a read error. J is TRBJ1-5 and V is TRBV19, with 8 bases fitting TRBD1. The germline gives CDR1 LNHDA, CDR2 SQIVND (reference sequence). Trimming removed 9 bases from V and 2 bases from J; junction bases left unmatched: 9. The CDR3 is made up of 15 amino acids. The CDR3 protein is CASRFQGAGNQPQHF. The CDR3 nucleotides are TGTGCCAGCAGGTTTCAGGGGGCCGGCAATCAGCCCCAGCATTTT.

In this sample, this clonotype turned up many times. The rearrangement uses TRBV4-1 and TRBJ2-1, with 11 bases matching TRBD2. Germline CDR1 reads MGHRA; CDR2 reads YSYEKL. CDR3 length equals 15 residues. V lost 4 bases and J lost 4; bases outside the gene matches: 3. This CDR3 is CASSLTSGRYNEQFF. The CDR3 DNA sequence: TGCGCCAGCAGCCTTACTAGCGGGAGATACAATGAGCAGTTCTTC.

This clonotype was picked up many times. This rearrangement joins TRBV7-2 to TRBJ2-1, with TRBD2 matching over 10 bases. Germline lookup yields CDR1 SGHTA and CDR2 FQGNSA. The V and J ends lost 3 bases and 0 bases, in that order; junction bases with no gene match: 2. The CDR3 is 16 residues long. The CDR3 DNA reads TGTGCCAGCAGCTTTCCTAGCGGGAGCTCCTACAATGAGCAGTTCTTC. Encoded protein: CASSFPSGSSYNEQFF.

This clonotype showed up many times. The rearrangement links TRBV6-1 to TRBJ2-1, with 7 bases lining up with TRBD2. Germline loops: CDR1 MNHNS, CDR2 SASEGT. The length of the CDR3 is 12 residues. The junction had 6 bases not matched to a gene; V was cut back by 6 bases and J by 10 bases. CDR3 DNA sequence: TGTGCCAGCAGAAACCAGGGAGGGGAGCAGTTCTTC. Translation gives CASRNQGGEQFF.

This clonotype appeared many times. This rearrangement joins TRBV6-1 to TRBJ2-1; 15 bases are shared with TRBD2. The CDR3 loop spans 17 amino acids. Germline V gene data show CDR1 as MNHNS and CDR2 as SASEGT. The J segment lost 6 bases and the V segment lost 3 bases, leaving 6 bases of the junction unmatched. CDR3 loop: CASSDGTSGRKGNEQFF. The CDR3 nucleotides read TGTGCCAGCAGTGATGGGACTAGCGGGAGGAAAGGCAATGAGCAGTTCTTC.

The V gene is TRBV7-9, the J gene TRBJ2-5, with 16 bases lining up with TRBD2. Germline assignment: CDR1 SEHNR and CDR2 FQNEAQ (reference sequence). The CDR3 is made up of 16 amino acids. J gave up 5 bases and V 3 bases, and 3 bases lay outside the gene matches. The CDR3, as DNA: TGTGCCAGCAGCTTGGGACTAGCGGGAGGGCCGGAGACCCAGTACTTC. The encoded protein is CASSLGLAGGPETQYF. Based on the CDR3 plus reference TRBV7-9 and TRBJ2-5, the full variable domain is DTGVSQNPRHKITKRGQNVTFRCDPISEHNRLYWYRQTLGQGPEFLTYFQNEAQLEKSRLLSDRFSAERPKGSFSTLEIQRTEQGDSAMYLCASSLGLAGGPETQYFGPGTRLLVL.

This clonotype was counted many times. V is TRBV6-2 or TRBV6-3 and J is TRBJ1-5, with 7 positions matching TRBD1. The germline V gene has CDR1 MNHEY and CDR2 SVGEGT. The V gene end was trimmed by 11 bases and the J gene end by 0 bases; junction bases not matched to a gene: 16. The CDR3 covers 17 residues. The CDR3 region has the DNA TGTGCCGCAACCACGATCAGGGGGAAGTATAGCAATCAGCCCCAGCATTTT. Encoded protein: CAATTIRGKYSNQPQHF.

This clonotype was observed a handful of times. The chain has TRBV6-5 and TRBJ2-7, with D perhaps matching TRBD2 (6 bases). The CDR3 has 16 residues. The germline CDR1 and CDR2 sequences are MNHEY and SVGAGI. V lost 5 bases, J lost 2 bases, and 19 bases lay in between. CDR3 sequence (DNA): TGTGCCAGCAGTCCGAGGAGGGACCAAGGGACCTACGAGCAGTACTTC. Protein product: CASSPRRDQGTYEQYF.

This clonotype was recorded at least ten times. The genes are TRBV20-1 and TRBJ2-7; a possible D gene is TRBD1 (6 bases). Germline V gives CDR1 DFQATT, CDR2 SNEGSKA (reference sequence). V lost 1 base and J 0 bases, leaving 19 bases between the germline ends. CDR3 length equals 17 residues. The CDR3 reads CSARGYPRTGSSYEQYF. DNA for the CDR3: TGCAGTGCTAGAGGATATCCCAGAACAGGGAGCTCCTACGAGCAGTACTTC.

This clonotype was picked up many times. This sequence joins TRBV6-6 and TRBJ2-3; 7 bases are a match to TRBD1. The CDR3 totals 17 residues. The V segment lost 6 bases and the J segment 0 bases; nucleotides outside the gene matches: 12. The germline V gene has CDR1 MNHNY and CDR2 SVGAGI (reference sequence). The CDR3 region is CASSPPGQTVSTDTQYF. The CDR3 nucleotides are TGTGCCAGCAGCCCCCCGGGACAGACAGTTAGCACAGATACGCAGTATTTT.

This clonotype was detected many times. This rearrangement joins TRBV11-2 to TRBJ2-3, with D maybe TRBD2 (5 bases). Germline CDR1 and CDR2: SGHAT and FQNNGV. V was cut by 6 bases and J by 5 bases, with 12 bases left in between. The length of the CDR3 is 13 residues. CDR3 sequence reads: CASRRAWVDTQYF. The CDR3 DNA is TGTGCCAGCAGGAGGGCCTGGGTAGATACGCAGTATTTT.

This clonotype was seen at least ten times. DNA for the CDR3: TGTGCCACCAGCAGACCATGGACTAGCGGGGTCTACAATGAGCAGTTCTTC. Its translation is CATSRPWTSGVYNEQFF. The chain recombines TRBV15 with TRBJ2-1; 12 bases fit TRBD2. This CDR3 has 17 amino acids. From germline, CDR1 is LNHNV and CDR2 YYDKDF (reference sequence). J gave up 3 bases and V 2 bases, and 5 bases lay outside the gene matches.

In this sample, this clonotype turned up many times. This rearrangement joins TRBV28 to TRBJ2-7; a possible D gene is TRBD1 (6 bases). The V and J ends lost 4 bases and 1 base respectively, with 14 bases between them. The CDR3 consists of 15 residues. Germline V gives CDR1 MDHEN, CDR2 SYDVKM. CDR3 bases: TGTGCCAGCAGTTCCCCGGGACAAGCTTCCTACGAGCAGTACTTC. This translates into CASSSPGQASYEQYF.

The table lists this clonotype with many counts. The rearrangement links TRBV5-5 to TRBJ2-3; TRBD2 aligns across 8 bases. Germline values: CDR1 SGHKS, CDR2 YYEKEE (reference sequence). CDR3 length: 13 residues. V gave up 4 bases and J gave up 5 bases; unmatched junction bases: 3. Written as DNA, the CDR3 is TGTGCCAGCAGCCAAGCGGGAGTAGATACGCAGTATTTT. Residues: CASSQAGVDTQYF.

This clonotype was seen a few times. Just one base apart from a much larger clone, this may be a read error. This sequence joins TRBV29-1 and TRBJ2-3; D uncertain. CDR3 length equals 14 residues. The germline CDR1 and CDR2 sequences are SQVTM and ANQGSEA. Trimming pared 4 bases from V and 6 bases from J, leaving 17 bases between. CDR3 sequence reads: CSVVHGAPGDTQYF. The CDR3 coding sequence is TGCAGCGTTGTCCATGGAGCTCCGGGTGATACGCAGTATTTT.

This clonotype has a count of ten or more. V is TRBV5-1 and J is TRBJ2-6; D not resolved. Germline V gene sequence: CDR1 SGHRS, CDR2 YFSETQ. The CDR3 has 19 residues. The ends were cut back, 2 bases at V and 2 bases at J, with 20 bases in the middle. Written as DNA, the CDR3 is TGCGCCAGCAGCTTAATTGGACGGTCCGAGACCCCTGGGGCCAACGTCCTGACTTTC. As protein: CASSLIGRSETPGANVLTF.

A note on this clonotype: This clone may be a read error of a much larger clone one base away. In this CDR3 the conserved last residue, phenylalanine or tryptophan, is missing, so a read error is likely. This chain connects TRBV19 to TRBJ2-1; 14 bases are shared with TRBD2. CDR3 length: 14 residues. Germline CDR1 reads LNHDA; CDR2 reads SQIVND (reference sequence). Losses at the gene ends were 7 bases for V and 13 bases for J; bases not matched to a gene: 9. CDR3 residues: CASTGGLAGGRQFL. The CDR3 DNA sequence: TGTGCCAGTACGGGAGGACTAGCGGGAGGCCGCCAGTTCCTC.

A word on this clonotype: Since no conserved phenylalanine or tryptophan closes the CDR3, a read error is the likely cause. The chain has TRBV5-1 and TRBJ2-5, with D unclear. This CDR3 is built from 12 residues. Germline V CDR1 and CDR2: SGHRS, YFSETQ. V was trimmed by 1 base and J by 0 bases, leaving 1 base between them. CDR3 DNA sequence: TGCGCCAGCAGCTTGAACCAAGAGACCCAGTACCTC. It translates to CASSLNQETQYL.

This clonotype was counted at least ten times. This CDR3 reads CASSSGLTEAFF. CDR3 sequence (DNA): TGCGCCAGCAGCTCGGGACTAACTGAAGCTTTCTTT. The genes are TRBV5-1 and TRBJ1-1; D may be TRBD1 (5 bases). Germline V gene data show CDR1 as SGHRS and CDR2 as YFSETQ. The CDR3 sequence is 12 residues long. The V gene lost 3 bases and the J gene lost 5 bases, with 8 bases spanning the gap.

This clonotype has only a few counts. J is TRBJ1-2 and V is TRBV7-9; D is undetermined. The CDR3 loop spans 14 amino acids. The germline V gene has CDR1 SEHNR and CDR2 FQNEAQ (reference sequence). The V end was cut by 4 bases, the J end by 4 bases, with 13 bases between. The CDR3 DNA is TGTGCCAGCAGCTCCGGGGAAGGTGCCTATGGCTACACCTTC. Translating gives CASSSGEGAYGYTF. Using reference TRBV7-9 and TRBJ1-2 for the parts outside the CDR3, the full variable domain is DTGVSQNPRHKITKRGQNVTFRCDPISEHNRLYWYRQTLGQGPEFLTYFQNEAQLEKSRLLSDRFSAERPKGSFSTLEIQRTEQGDSAMYLCASSSGEGAYGYTFGSGTRLTVV.

This clonotype has a handful of counts. V is TRBV5-1 and J is TRBJ2-3; 14 nucleotides line up with TRBD2. The germline gives CDR1 SGHRS, CDR2 YFSETQ. CDR3 length equals 16 residues. The J segment lost 6 bases and the V segment lost 2 bases, leaving 5 bases of the junction unmatched. The CDR3 here is CASSLSTSGRADTQYF. The CDR3 DNA sequence: TGCGCCAGCAGCTTATCGACTAGCGGGAGGGCTGATACGCAGTATTTT.

CDR3 protein: CASSKLPRRGASNEQFF. The DNA of the CDR3 is TGTGCCAGCAGCAAATTGCCCCGCAGGGGTGCGAGCAATGAGCAGTTCTTC. The rearrangement uses TRBV21-1 and TRBJ2-1; TRBD1 reflects the table's D call only, with no check against the DNA. TRBV21-1 is a pseudogene segment. The CDR3 extends over 17 amino acids.

This clonotype has just a few counts. A read error may be the cause here, since a much bigger clone is one base away. The CDR3 ends on some other residue instead of the conserved phenylalanine or tryptophan, so this is likely a read error. This chain uses TRBV29-1 with TRBJ1-1, with no clear D. The germline V gene encodes CDR1 SQVTM and CDR2 ANQGSEA. This CDR3 region has 12 residues. Trimming stripped 4 bases from V and 0 bases from J, with 6 bases between. The CDR3: CSVGQMNTEAFS. CDR3 sequence (DNA): TGCAGCGTTGGTCAGATGAACACTGAAGCTTTCTCT.

The V gene is TRBV20-1, the J gene TRBJ2-1; D gene ambiguous. V was trimmed by 1 base and J by 0 bases, leaving 7 bases between them. The CDR3 is 14 amino acids. CDR1 and CDR2 from the germline V gene are DFQATT and SNEGSKA (reference sequence). The CDR3 loop reads CSARGPPSYNEQFF. Here the CDR3 DNA reads TGCAGTGCTAGAGGACCCCCCTCCTACAATGAGCAGTTCTTC.

This clonotype occurred many times. The rearrangement joins TRBV6-6 to TRBJ1-2, with D possibly matching TRBD1 (6 bases). This CDR3 comprises 14 residues. V lost 2 bases and J 2 bases, leaving 9 bases between the germline ends. Germline V lookup: CDR1 MNHNY, CDR2 SVGAGI (reference sequence). The CDR3 sequence is CASSYRGENYGYTF. The CDR3 DNA reads TGTGCCAGCAGTTACAGGGGGGAGAACTATGGCTACACCTTC.